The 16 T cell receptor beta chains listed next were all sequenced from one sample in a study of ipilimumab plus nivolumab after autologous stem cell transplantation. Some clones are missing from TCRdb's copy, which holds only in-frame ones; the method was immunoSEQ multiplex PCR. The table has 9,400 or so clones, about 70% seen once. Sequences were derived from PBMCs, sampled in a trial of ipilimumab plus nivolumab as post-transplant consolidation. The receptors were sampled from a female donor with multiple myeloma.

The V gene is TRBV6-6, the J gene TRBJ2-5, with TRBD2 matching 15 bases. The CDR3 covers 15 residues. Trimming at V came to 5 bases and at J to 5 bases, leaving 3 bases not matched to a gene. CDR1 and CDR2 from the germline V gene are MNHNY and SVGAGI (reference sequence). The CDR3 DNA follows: TGTGCCAGCAGTAGGACTAGCGGGAGGGCCGAGACCCAGTACTTC. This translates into CASSRTSGRAETQYF.

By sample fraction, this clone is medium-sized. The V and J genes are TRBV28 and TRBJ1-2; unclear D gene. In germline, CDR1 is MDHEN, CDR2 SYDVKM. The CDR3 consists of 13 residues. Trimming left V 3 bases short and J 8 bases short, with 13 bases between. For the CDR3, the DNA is TGTGCCAGCAGTTTGGACTCTCACGTAGGCTACACCTTC. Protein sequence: CASSLDSHVGYTF.

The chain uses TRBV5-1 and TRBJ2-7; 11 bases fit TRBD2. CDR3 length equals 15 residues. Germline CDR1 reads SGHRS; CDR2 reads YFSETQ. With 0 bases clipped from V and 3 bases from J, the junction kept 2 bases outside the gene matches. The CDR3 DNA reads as TGCGCCAGCAGCTTGGTACTAGCGGGAGACTACGAGCAGTACTTC. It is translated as CASSLVLAGDYEQYF. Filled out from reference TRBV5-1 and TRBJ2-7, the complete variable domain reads KAGVTQTPRYLIKTRGQQVTLSCSPISGHRSVSWYQQTPGQGLQFLFEYFSETQRNKGNFPGRFSGRQFSNSRSEMNVSTLELGDSALYLCASSLVLAGDYEQYFGPGTRLTVT.

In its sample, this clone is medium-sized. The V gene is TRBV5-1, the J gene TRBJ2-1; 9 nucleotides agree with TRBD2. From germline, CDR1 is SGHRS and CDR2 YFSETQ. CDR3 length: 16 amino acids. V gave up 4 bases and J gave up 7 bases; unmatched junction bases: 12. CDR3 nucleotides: TGCGCCAGCAGCAGGGAGGCGGGAGGGCCTAGTAATGAGCAGTTCTTC. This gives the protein CASSREAGGPSNEQFF.

The CDR3 here is CASSPSAVWREYQDTQYF. The CDR3, as DNA: TGTGCCAGCAGCCCATCGGCAGTTTGGCGGGAGTATCAAGATACGCAGTATTTT. The chain carries TRBV5-5 and TRBJ2-3; 7 bases fit TRBD2. The CDR3 loop spans 18 amino acids. The ends lost 4 bases at V and 5 bases at J; junction bases unmatched: 19. Looked up from germline, CDR1 is SGHKS and CDR2 is YYEKEE (reference sequence).

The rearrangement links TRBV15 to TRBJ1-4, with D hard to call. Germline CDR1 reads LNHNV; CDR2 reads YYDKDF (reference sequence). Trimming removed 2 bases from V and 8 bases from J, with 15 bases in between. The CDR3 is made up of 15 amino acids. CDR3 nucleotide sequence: TGTGCCACCAGCAGAAGGACGGAAAGGAGGGAAAAACTGTTTTTT. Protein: CATSRRTERREKLFF. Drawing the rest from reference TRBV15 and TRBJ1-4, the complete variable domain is DAMVIQNPRYQVTQFGKPVTLSCSQTLNHNVMYWYQQKSSQAPKLLFHYYDKDFNNEADTPDNFQSRRPNTSFCFLDIRSPGLGDTAMYLCATSRRTERREKLFFGSGTQLSVL.

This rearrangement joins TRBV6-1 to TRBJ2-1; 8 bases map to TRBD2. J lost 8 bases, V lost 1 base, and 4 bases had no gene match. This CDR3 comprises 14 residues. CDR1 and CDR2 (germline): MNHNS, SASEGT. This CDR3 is CASSEVAGPYEQFF. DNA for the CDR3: TGTGCCAGCAGTGAAGTAGCGGGACCGTATGAGCAGTTCTTC.

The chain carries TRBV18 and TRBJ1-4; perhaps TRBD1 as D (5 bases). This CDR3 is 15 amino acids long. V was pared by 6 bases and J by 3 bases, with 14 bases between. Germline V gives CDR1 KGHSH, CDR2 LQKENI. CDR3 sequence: CASSSGAGSNEKLFF. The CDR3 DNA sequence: TGTGCCAGCTCGTCTGGGGCAGGGTCTAATGAAAAACTGTTTTTT.

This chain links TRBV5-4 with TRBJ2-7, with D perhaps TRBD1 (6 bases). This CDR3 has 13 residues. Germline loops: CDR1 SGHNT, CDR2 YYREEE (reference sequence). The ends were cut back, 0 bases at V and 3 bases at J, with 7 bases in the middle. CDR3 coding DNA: TGTGCCAGCAGCTTGGAGGACAGCTACGAGCAGTACTTC. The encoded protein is CASSLEDSYEQYF.

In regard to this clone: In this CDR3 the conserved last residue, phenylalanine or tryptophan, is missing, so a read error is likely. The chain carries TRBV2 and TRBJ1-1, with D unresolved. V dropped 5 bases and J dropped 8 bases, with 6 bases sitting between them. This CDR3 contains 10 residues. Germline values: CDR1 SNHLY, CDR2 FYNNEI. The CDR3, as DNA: TGTGCCAGCAGTCGCCGGGAAGCTTTCCTT. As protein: CASSRREAFL.

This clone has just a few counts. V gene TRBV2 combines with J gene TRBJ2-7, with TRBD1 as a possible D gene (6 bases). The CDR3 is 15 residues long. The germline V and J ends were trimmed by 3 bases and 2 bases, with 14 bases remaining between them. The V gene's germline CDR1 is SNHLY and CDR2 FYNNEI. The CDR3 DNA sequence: TGTGCCAGCAGTGAGACAGCTTGGGGGCCCTACGAGCAGTACTTC. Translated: CASSETAWGPYEQYF.

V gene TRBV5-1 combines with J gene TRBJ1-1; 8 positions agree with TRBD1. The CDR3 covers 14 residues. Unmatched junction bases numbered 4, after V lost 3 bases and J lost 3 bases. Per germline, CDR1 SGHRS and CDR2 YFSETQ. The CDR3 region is CASSSKTGDTEAFF. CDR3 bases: TGCGCCAGCAGCTCAAAGACAGGGGACACTGAAGCTTTCTTT.

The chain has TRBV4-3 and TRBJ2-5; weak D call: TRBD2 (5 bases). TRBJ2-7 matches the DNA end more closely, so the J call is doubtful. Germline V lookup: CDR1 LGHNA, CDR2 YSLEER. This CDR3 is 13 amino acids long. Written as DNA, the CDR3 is TGCGCCAGCAGCCAAGCCACTAGCTACGAGCAGTACTTC. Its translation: CASSQATSYEQYF.

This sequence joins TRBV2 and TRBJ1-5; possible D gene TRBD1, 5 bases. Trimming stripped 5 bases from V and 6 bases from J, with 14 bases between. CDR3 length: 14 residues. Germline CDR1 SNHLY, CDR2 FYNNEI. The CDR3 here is CASSWGEVGQPQHF. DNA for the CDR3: TGTGCCAGCAGTTGGGGGGAGGTAGGTCAGCCCCAGCATTTT.

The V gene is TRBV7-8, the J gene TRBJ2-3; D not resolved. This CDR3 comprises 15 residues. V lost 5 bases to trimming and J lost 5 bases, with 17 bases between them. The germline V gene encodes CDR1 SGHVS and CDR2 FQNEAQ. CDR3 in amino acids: CASSPQTLVGDTQYF. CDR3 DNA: TGTGCCAGCAGCCCACAGACCCTGGTCGGAGATACGCAGTATTTT.

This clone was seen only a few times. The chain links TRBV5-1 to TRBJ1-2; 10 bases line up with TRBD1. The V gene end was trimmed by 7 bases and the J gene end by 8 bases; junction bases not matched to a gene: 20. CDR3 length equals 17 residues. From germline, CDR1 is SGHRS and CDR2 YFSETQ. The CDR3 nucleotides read TGCGCCAGCTCCAAAACGGGACAGGGGAGTAGGGCTGGAGGCTACACCTTC. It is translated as CASSKTGQGSRAGGYTF.